This TCR beta chain was sequenced for a study of blood T cell repertoires in COVID-19. In the study overall: Collection of acute and convalescent COVID-19 samples took place in the United States, Italy and Spain. T cells, B-cell-depleted T cells, or PBMCs supplied cDNA or gDNA.

In the authors' methods: Amplification with reference gene primers provided the estimates of nucleated cell counts. The repertoire was sequenced with immunoSEQ multiplex PCR; TCRdb's copy has only in-frame clones and lacks some. V and J calls and clone size are as listed in that table; D and trimming were resolved from the DNA. The table records about 30,000 clones, 90% of them present only once. Germline V gene data show CDR1 as MGHDK and CDR2 as SYGVNS. This CDR3 comprises 16 residues. V was cut by 1 base and J by 1 base, with 13 bases left in between. The clonotype comes from a man between 65 and 85 years old with active or convalescent COVID-19. This chain joins TRBV25-1 and TRBJ1-2, with a possible D match to TRBD1 (6 bases). Sequenced: peripheral blood. This chain's CDR3 is CASSELGQNNNYGYTF. The CDR3 DNA reads TGTGCCAGCAGTGAATTAGGACAGAACAATAACTATGGCTACACCTTC.